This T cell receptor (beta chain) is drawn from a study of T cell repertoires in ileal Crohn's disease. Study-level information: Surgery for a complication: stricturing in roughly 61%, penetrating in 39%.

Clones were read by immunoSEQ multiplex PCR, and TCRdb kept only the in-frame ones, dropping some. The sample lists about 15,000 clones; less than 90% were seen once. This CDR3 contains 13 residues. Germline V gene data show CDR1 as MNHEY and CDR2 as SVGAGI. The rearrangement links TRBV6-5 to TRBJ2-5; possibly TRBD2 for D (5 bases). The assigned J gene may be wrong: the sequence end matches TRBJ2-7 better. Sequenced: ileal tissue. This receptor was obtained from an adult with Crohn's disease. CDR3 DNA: TGTGCCAGCAGCCGAATGGGAGCCTACGAGCAGTACTTC. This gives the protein CASSRMGAYEQYF.